Listed here are 22 T cell receptor beta chains from one sample, sequenced in a study of CD8+ T cells in alopecia areata. Treatment given: oral pan-JAK inhibitor, 5-10 mg twice daily. Sequencing relied on a cDNA template that was reverse transcribed from extracted RNA. Data came from immunoSEQ multiplex PCR; TCRdb stores just in-frame clones and leaves some out. The sample holds roughly 99,000 clones, about four fifths seen once. The sequenced sample was CD8+ T cells sorted from blood, obtained at week 24, from a patient treated with tofacitinib. These receptors were taken from a human donor with alopecia areata.

The chain employs TRBV27 and TRBJ2-1; tentatively, D is TRBD1 or TRBD2 (6 bases each). Trimming pared 3 bases from V and 7 bases from J, leaving 13 bases between. Germline V gives CDR1 MNHEY, CDR2 SMNVEV (reference sequence). The CDR3 runs to 14 residues. Written as DNA, the CDR3 is TGTGCCAGCAGTTTGGGGGGCGGGGCGAATGAGCAGTTCTTC. This gives the protein CASSLGGGANEQFF.

In this sample, this clone turned up a few times. The same CDR3 arises from other DNA sequences in this sample as well. The chain is built from TRBV6-6 and TRBJ2-1, with 8 bases identical to TRBD1. Germline CDR1 reads MNHNY; CDR2 reads SVGAGI (reference sequence). The CDR3 is made up of 15 amino acids. The ends lost 6 bases at V and 14 bases at J; junction bases unmatched: 18. The CDR3 loop reads CASRPDAAGQGWEFF. In DNA form, the CDR3 reads TGTGCCAGCAGGCCGGACGCCGCCGGACAGGGTTGGGAGTTCTTC.

This chain joins TRBV29-1 and TRBJ2-7; no reliable D call. In germline, CDR1 is SQVTM, CDR2 ANQGSEA. V lost 4 bases and J lost 0, with 10 bases in between. The CDR3 runs to 13 residues. This CDR3 is CSVVGRNSYEQYF. Written as DNA, the CDR3 is TGCAGCGTTGTAGGAAGGAACTCCTACGAGCAGTACTTC.

There are a few counts of this clone. This chain links TRBV9 with TRBJ2-5; TRBD2 matches 8 bases. This CDR3 comprises 14 residues. J was trimmed by 4 bases and V by 4 bases; bases with no gene match: 6. CDR1 and CDR2 from the germline V gene are SGDLS and YYNGEE. CDR3 sequence (DNA): TGTGCCAGCAGCCCACGGACTAGCCCAGAGACCCAGTACTTC. It specifies CASSPRTSPETQYF.

DNA for the CDR3: TGTGCCAGCAGTACCGGGGTTTACAATGAGCAGTTCTTC. Amino acid sequence: CASSTGVYNEQFF. The rearrangement links TRBV6-5 to TRBJ2-1; D is perhaps TRBD2 (5 bases). Germline loops: CDR1 MNHEY, CDR2 SVGAGI. Trimming removed 5 bases at V and 4 bases at J, with 9 bases between. This CDR3 contains 13 residues.

This clone was seen once. V usage is TRBV19 and J usage is TRBJ1-1; no reliable D call. CDR1 and CDR2 from the germline V gene are LNHDA and SQIVND (reference sequence). The CDR3 contains 15 residues. Trimming left V 7 bases short and J 0 bases short, with 15 bases between. CDR3 amino acids: CASIKGALLNTEAFF. CDR3 sequence (DNA): TGTGCCAGTATCAAGGGAGCCCTCTTGAACACTGAAGCTTTCTTT.

The chain recombines TRBV19 with TRBJ1-1; 9 nucleotides match TRBD1. Germline V gene lookup returns CDR1 LNHDA and CDR2 SQIVND (reference sequence). The CDR3 is 15 amino acids. V was clipped by 5 bases and J by 0 bases; unmatched bases: 4. This chain's CDR3 is CASSVTGGMNTEAFF. The CDR3, as DNA: TGTGCCAGTAGTGTTACAGGGGGCATGAACACTGAAGCTTTCTTT. Combining the CDR3 with reference TRBV19 and TRBJ1-1 gives the whole variable domain DGGITQSPKYLFRKEGQNVTLSCEQNLNHDAMYWYRQDPGQGLRLIYYSQIVNDFQKGDIAEGYSVSREKKESFPLTVTSAQKNPTAFYLCASSVTGGMNTEAFFGQGTRLTVV.

This chain links TRBV5-4 with TRBJ2-1, with 9 nucleotides matching TRBD2. The V gene end was trimmed by 0 bases and the J gene end by 7 bases; junction bases not matched to a gene: 5. This CDR3 comprises 15 residues. The V gene's germline CDR1 is SGHNT and CDR2 YYREEE (reference sequence). The CDR3 loop is CASSLGLAEGNEQFF. The DNA for the CDR3 is TGTGCCAGCAGCTTGGGACTAGCGGAAGGAAATGAGCAGTTCTTC.

A single count supports this clone. This rearrangement joins TRBV15 to TRBJ1-5, with no clear D. The V end was cut by 3 bases, the J end by 0 bases, with 18 bases between. Germline assignment: CDR1 LNHNV and CDR2 YYDKDF (reference sequence). The CDR3 is 18 residues long. CDR3 region: CATSSVAPEVYSNQPQHF. Written as DNA, the CDR3 is TGTGCCACCAGCAGCGTGGCCCCGGAGGTATATAGCAATCAGCCCCAGCATTTT.

V and J are TRBV7-9 and TRBJ2-7; TRBD1 matches at 10 bases. V was pared by 7 bases and J by 3 bases, with 6 bases of the junction left unmatched. CDR1 and CDR2 (germline): SEHNR, FQNEAQ (reference sequence). CDR3 length: 14 amino acids. CDR3 DNA: TGTGCCAGCACCGCCGGGACAGGGGACTACGAGCAGTACTTC. Translation: CASTAGTGDYEQYF.

The CDR3 region is CAWSVWPNTEAFF. CDR3 sequence (DNA): TGTGCCTGGAGTGTATGGCCGAACACTGAAGCTTTCTTT. The chain joins TRBV30 to TRBJ1-1; D not resolved. The CDR3 spans 13 residues. From germline, CDR1 is GTSNPN and CDR2 SVGIG (reference sequence). V dropped 0 bases and J dropped 1 base, with 6 bases sitting between them.

This clone showed up just a few times. This CDR3 is also generated by other DNA sequences in the sample. The chain couples TRBV7-9 to TRBJ1-1; D is unresolved. Germline V gene lookup returns CDR1 SEHNR and CDR2 FQNEAQ (reference sequence). The CDR3 has 11 amino acids. The V end lost 5 bases, the J end lost 2 bases, and 3 bases lay between the germline ends. In DNA form, the CDR3 reads TGTGCCAGCAGCCTTAACACTGAAGCTTTCTTT. This translates into CASSLNTEAFF.

This clone was picked up one time. The chain couples TRBV6-5 to TRBJ1-1, with D possibly TRBD1 on 5 matching bases. The germline gives CDR1 MNHEY, CDR2 SVGAGI. The CDR3 is made up of 14 amino acids. Trimming took 5 bases from V and 4 from J, leaving 14 bases between them. CDR3 DNA sequence: TGTGCCAGCAGTGTCCGGGGGGGGGTCACTGAAGCTTTCTTT. This gives the protein CASSVRGGVTEAFF.

The rearrangement uses TRBV5-4 and TRBJ2-1; 7 bases line up with TRBD1. CDR3 size: 15 residues. Germline V gene data show CDR1 as SGHNT and CDR2 as YYREEE (reference sequence). Germline trimming cut 3 bases from V and 4 bases from J; bases unmatched to any gene: 7. Written as DNA, the CDR3 is TGTGCCAGCAGCTCACTAGGACAGGTTTACAATGAGCAGTTCTTC. Translation: CASSSLGQVYNEQFF.

The chain joins TRBV4-1 to TRBJ1-2; 7 nucleotides match TRBD1. This CDR3 is built from 15 residues. Germline loops: CDR1 MGHRA, CDR2 YSYEKL. The junction had 8 bases not matched to a gene; V was cut back by 3 bases and J by 4 bases. CDR3 region: CASSHENRDSYGYTF. CDR3 DNA sequence: TGCGCCAGCAGCCATGAAAACCGGGACAGCTATGGCTACACCTTC.

This clone appeared once. The rearrangement links TRBV13 to TRBJ2-3; D not certain. V dropped 4 bases and J dropped 2 bases, with 13 bases sitting between them. The V gene's germline CDR1 is PRHDT and CDR2 FYEKMQ (reference sequence). The CDR3 totals 15 residues. CDR3 nucleotide sequence: TGTGCCAGCAGCTCGGACCGAGAAGACACAGATACGCAGTATTTT. This translates into CASSSDREDTDTQYF.

The CDR3 DNA reads TGTGCCAGCAGTTTTGGACAGACCTATGGCTACACCTTC. Amino acid sequence: CASSFGQTYGYTF. This chain links TRBV28 with TRBJ1-2; D is possibly TRBD1 (6 bases). Trimming removed 3 bases at V and 4 bases at J, with 9 bases between. The germline gives CDR1 MDHEN, CDR2 SYDVKM. The CDR3 runs to 13 residues.

V usage is TRBV6-5 and J usage is TRBJ2-4, with no clear D. Trimming removed 2 bases from V and 2 bases from J, with 4 bases in between. Germline loops: CDR1 MNHEY, CDR2 SVGAGI. This CDR3 region has 13 residues. The CDR3 loop is CASSYGTKNIQYF. CDR3 nucleotide sequence: TGTGCCAGCAGTTACGGAACCAAAAACATTCAGTACTTC.

The chain carries TRBV7-9 and TRBJ2-7, with D tentatively TRBD1 (5 bases). Between the trimmed V and J ends, which lost 3 bases and 2 bases, there was a span of 11 bases. CDR1 and CDR2 (germline): SEHNR, FQNEAQ (reference sequence). The length of the CDR3 is 14 residues. In DNA form, the CDR3 reads TGTGCCAGCAGCTTCCTAGACAGAACCTACGAGCAGTACTTC. Its translation: CASSFLDRTYEQYF.

The chain couples TRBV9 to TRBJ2-3; 12 nucleotides match TRBD2. With V trimmed by 4 bases and J by 2 bases, 5 bases remained unmatched. This CDR3 is 16 amino acids long. Germline-derived CDR1 and CDR2 are SGDLS and YYNGEE. Here the CDR3 reads CASSPRLAGATDTQYF. The CDR3 DNA follows: TGTGCCAGCAGCCCCCGACTAGCGGGGGCCACAGATACGCAGTATTTT.

The CDR3 loop reads CASSMGSYNEQFF. In nucleotides, the CDR3 is TGTGCCAGTAGTATGGGCTCCTACAATGAGCAGTTCTTC. V is TRBV19 and J is TRBJ2-1; D not certain. Per germline, CDR1 LNHDA and CDR2 SQIVND (reference sequence). V shed 3 bases and J shed 0 bases, with 3 bases lying between them. This CDR3 is 13 amino acids long. Supplemented by reference TRBV19 and TRBJ2-1, the full variable domain reads DGGITQSPKYLFRKEGQNVTLSCEQNLNHDAMYWYRQDPGQGLRLIYYSQIVNDFQKGDIAEGYSVSREKKESFPLTVTSAQKNPTAFYLCASSMGSYNEQFFGPGTRLTVL.

This sequence joins TRBV7-9 and TRBJ1-1; unclear D gene. Looked up from germline, CDR1 is SEHNR and CDR2 is FQNEAQ (reference sequence). The germline V and J ends were trimmed by 1 base and 3 bases, with 21 bases remaining between them. The CDR3 loop spans 18 amino acids. CDR3 nucleotides: TGTGCCAGCAGCTTAGTTCTCCAGGCAGCCCGTATCTACACTGAAGCTTTCTTT. Translating gives CASSLVLQAARIYTEAFF.